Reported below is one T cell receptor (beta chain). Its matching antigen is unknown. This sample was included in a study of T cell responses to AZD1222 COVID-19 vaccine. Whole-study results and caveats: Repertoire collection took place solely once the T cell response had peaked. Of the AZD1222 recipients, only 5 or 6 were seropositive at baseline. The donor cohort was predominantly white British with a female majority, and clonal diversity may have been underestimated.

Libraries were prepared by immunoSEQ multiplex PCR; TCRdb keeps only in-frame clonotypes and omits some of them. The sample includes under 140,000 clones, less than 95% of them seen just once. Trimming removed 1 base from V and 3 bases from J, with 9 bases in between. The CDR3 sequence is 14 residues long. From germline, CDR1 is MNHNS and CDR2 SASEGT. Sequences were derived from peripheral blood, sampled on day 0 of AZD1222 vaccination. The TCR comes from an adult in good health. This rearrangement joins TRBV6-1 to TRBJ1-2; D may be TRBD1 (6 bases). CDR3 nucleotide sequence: TGTGCCAGCAGTGAAGGCCAGGGGTACTATGGCTACACCTTC. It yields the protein CASSEGQGYYGYTF.